These T cell receptor beta chains were read from a single sample in a study of blood T cell repertoires in COVID-19. The table came from immunoSEQ multiplex PCR; TCRdb's copy has only in-frame clones and leaves some out. The data show approximately 89,000 clones, approximately 92% seen once. Sequencing used peripheral blood. These receptors were taken from a woman aged 60-75 years with active COVID-19. Each CDR3 is given with its conserved first and last residue. Fields, in order: V gene, D gene, J gene, clone size, CDR3 protein, CDR3 DNA. A D gene is named only where the DNA matches it firmly. A row's size may be missing; if present it is once, few, many or a size class.

TRBV20-1	TRBD1	TRBJ1-1	NA	CSAGTDEAFF	TGCAGTGCTGGGACAGACGAAGCTTTCTTT
TRBV7-9	NA	TRBJ2-7	NA	CASSRGSRSYEQYF	TGTGCCAGCAGCCGGGGTAGTCGGAGCTACGAGCAGTACTTC
TRBV19	TRBD2	TRBJ2-1	NA	CASSIDSPGLAGANNEQFF	TGTGCCAGTAGTATAGATTCTCCGGGACTAGCGGGGGCCAACAATGAGCAGTTCTTC
TRBV6-1	TRBD2	TRBJ2-3	NA	CASSEALLAGAGDTQYF	TGTGCCAGCAGTGAAGCGCTCCTAGCGGGAGCTGGAGATACGCAGTATTTT
TRBV7-9	TRBD1	TRBJ2-3	NA	CATTGTGSTDTQYF	TGTGCCACAACCGGGACAGGATCCACAGATACGCAGTATTTT
TRBV28	TRBD1	TRBJ2-7	NA	CASSLSGQGAYEQYF	TGTGCCAGCAGTTTATCGGGACAGGGGGCATACGAGCAGTACTTC
TRBV6-6	NA	TRBJ1-6	NA	CASSSYIPDSPLHF	TGTGCCAGCAGTTCATACATTCCTGATTCACCCCTCCACTTT
TRBV6-1	TRBD2	TRBJ2-7	NA	CASSEDRLAGDEKHYEQYF	TGTGCCAGCAGTGAAGATAGACTAGCGGGAGACGAGAAGCACTACGAGCAGTACTTC
TRBV19	NA	TRBJ2-6	once	CASSPQDSGANVLTF	TGTGCCAGTAGTCCCCAGGACTCTGGGGCCAACGTCCTGACTTTC
TRBV5-1	TRBD1	TRBJ2-5	NA	CASSFGQAPTQETQYF	TGCGCCAGCAGCTTCGGACAGGCGCCAACCCAAGAGACCCAGTACTTC
TRBV29-1	TRBD1	TRBJ2-5	NA	CSVGDSLGETQYF	TGCAGCGTTGGGGACAGCCTCGGGGAGACCCAGTACTTC
TRBV6-2/TRBV6-3	NA	TRBJ1-1	NA	CASSYRGWNTEAFF	TGTGCCAGCAGTTACCGCGGGTGGAACACTGAAGCTTTCTTT
TRBV10-2	NA	TRBJ1-3	NA	CASSFLGSGNTIYF	TGCGCCAGCAGTTTCCTCGGCTCTGGAAACACCATATATTTT
TRBV29-1	NA	TRBJ1-2	once	CSVEAQVYGYTF	TGCAGCGTTGAGGCCCAAGTCTATGGCTACACCTTC
TRBV28	TRBD1	TRBJ2-7	once	CASSLGGTGLFEQYF	TGTGCCAGCAGTTTAGGGGGGACAGGGTTATTTGAGCAGTACTTC
TRBV19	NA	TRBJ1-4	NA	CASSNGGDFNEKLFF	TGTGCCAGTAGTAACGGGGGAGACTTTAATGAAAAACTGTTTTTT
TRBV30	TRBD1	TRBJ1-5	NA	CAWTGGKNQPQHF	TGTGCCTGGACAGGGGGTAAAAATCAGCCCCAGCATTTT
TRBV10-2	TRBD1	TRBJ1-1	once	CASSEAIQGVTEAFF	TGCGCCAGCAGTGAGGCGATCCAGGGGGTGACTGAAGCTTTCTTT
TRBV5-1	TRBD1	TRBJ2-7	once	CASRKGAPYEQYF	TGCGCCAGCAGAAAGGGGGCCCCCTACGAGCAGTACTTC
TRBV4-3	TRBD1	TRBJ1-4	NA	CASSQDPPGGREKLFF	TGCGCCAGCAGCCAAGATCCGCCAGGGGGCAGGGAAAAACTGTTTTTT
TRBV2	NA	TRBJ1-5	NA	CASSAGNSNQPQHF	TGTGCCAGCAGTGCAGGCAATAGCAATCAGCCCCAGCATTTT
TRBV9	TRBD2	TRBJ2-2	NA	CASSVASGSATGELFF	TGTGCCAGCAGCGTAGCGAGCGGGAGCGCCACCGGGGAGCTGTTTTTT
TRBV28	NA	TRBJ1-1	NA	CASSPLNTEAFF	TGTGCCAGCAGTCCCCTTAACACTGAAGCTTTCTTT
TRBV30	TRBD2	TRBJ2-3	NA	CAWSVWPSGRENTQYF	TGTGCCTGGAGTGTATGGCCTAGCGGGAGGGAAAATACGCAGTATTTT
TRBV14	NA	TRBJ2-5	NA	CASSQVGEGTQYF	TGTGCCAGCAGCCAAGTCGGGGAAGGGACCCAGTACTTC
TRBV30	TRBD1	TRBJ1-4	NA	CAWSPDRGPNEKLFF	TGTGCCTGGAGTCCAGACAGGGGTCCTAATGAAAAACTGTTTTTT
TRBV19	TRBD2	TRBJ2-2	NA	CASRTLAGGPTGELFF	TGTGCCAGTAGAACACTAGCGGGAGGCCCCACCGGGGAGCTGTTTTTT
TRBV19	NA	TRBJ1-4	NA	CASSISATNEKLFF	TGTGCCAGTAGTATATCCGCAACTAATGAAAAACTGTTTTTT
TRBV27	NA	TRBJ2-7	NA	CASSLPGAYEQYF	TGTGCCAGCAGTTTGCCAGGGGCCTACGAGCAGTACTTC
TRBV18	NA	TRBJ2-3	NA	CASSPPGRRMDTQYF	TGTGCCAGCTCACCACCGGGCCGCAGAATGGATACGCAGTATTTT
TRBV5-4	TRBD1	TRBJ1-4	NA	CASSFGTGYEKLFF	TGTGCCAGCAGCTTCGGGACAGGGTATGAAAAACTGTTTTTT
TRBV14	NA	TRBJ2-7	NA	CASSPRAGALYEQYF	TGTGCCAGCAGCCCTAGGGCAGGGGCCCTCTACGAGCAGTACTTC
TRBV29-1	TRBD1	TRBJ2-2	NA	CSVGDRGNTGELFF	TGCAGCGTTGGGGACAGAGGCAACACCGGGGAGCTGTTTTTT
TRBV5-5	TRBD1	TRBJ1-5	NA	CASSLDGGQGNDQPQHF	TGTGCCAGCAGCTTGGACGGGGGACAGGGTAACGATCAGCCCCAGCATTTT
TRBV6-2/TRBV6-3	TRBD1	TRBJ1-5	NA	CASSFPGQGSNQPQHF	TGTGCCAGCAGTTTCCCGGGACAGGGGAGCAATCAGCCCCAGCATTTT
TRBV18	NA	TRBJ1-1	NA	CASSPRVDTEAFF	TGTGCCAGCTCACCCCGGGTCGACACTGAAGCTTTCTTT
TRBV5-6	TRBD1	TRBJ2-1	NA	CASSSLKGTGPYNEQFF	TGTGCCAGCAGCTCCCTTAAAGGGACAGGGCCTTACAATGAGCAGTTCTTC
TRBV28	NA	TRBJ1-3	NA	CASSLLDRSSGNTIYF	TGTGCCAGCAGTTTATTAGACAGATCCTCTGGAAACACCATATATTTT
TRBV3-1/TRBV3-2	TRBD2	TRBJ2-1	NA	CASSPGRLAGASSYNEQFF	TGTGCCAGCAGCCCAGGGAGACTAGCGGGGGCGAGCTCCTACAATGAGCAGTTCTTC
TRBV9	TRBD1	TRBJ2-1	NA	CASSQGVAPEQFF	TGTGCCAGCTCCCAGGGGGTAGCTCCTGAGCAGTTCTTC
TRBV6-1	NA	TRBJ1-4	once	CASSAGATNEKLFF	TGTGCCAGCAGTGCCGGTGCAACTAATGAAAAACTGTTTTTT
TRBV29-1	TRBD2	TRBJ2-1	NA	CSISGSSYNEQFF	TGCAGCATTAGCGGGAGCTCCTACAATGAGCAGTTCTTC
TRBV6-2/TRBV6-3	NA	TRBJ1-5	NA	CASSYGGISNQPQHF	TGTGCCAGCAGTTACGGAGGAATTAGCAATCAGCCCCAGCATTTT
TRBV7-9	NA	TRBJ2-7	NA	CASSQDTAYEQYF	TGTGCCAGCAGCCAGGACACAGCCTACGAGCAGTACTTC
TRBV24-1	TRBD2	TRBJ2-1	NA	CATSAPAGDYEQFF	TGTGCCACCAGTGCCCCAGCGGGAGACTATGAGCAGTTCTTC
TRBV6-6	NA	TRBJ1-2	NA	CASSPQKFATNYGYTF	TGTGCCAGCAGTCCCCAGAAGTTTGCAACTAACTATGGCTACACCTTC
TRBV7-9	NA	TRBJ1-1	NA	CASSLGSGMNTEAFF	TGTGCCAGCAGCTTAGGCTCGGGGATGAACACTGAAGCTTTCTTT
TRBV6-4	TRBD1	TRBJ2-2	NA	CASRPDRADTGELFF	TGTGCCAGCCGACCGGACAGGGCGGACACCGGGGAGCTGTTTTTT
TRBV4-1	TRBD2	TRBJ2-3	NA	CASSHQAGGIEVDTQYF	TGCGCCAGCAGCCATCAGGCGGGGGGGATCGAGGTGGATACGCAGTATTTT
TRBV19	TRBD1	TRBJ1-4	once	CASSGTEGTNEKLFF	TGTGCCAGTAGCGGGACAGAGGGTACTAATGAAAAACTGTTTTTT